This T cell receptor beta chain emerged from a study of Tregs in tolerant kidney transplant recipients. Study-level findings and limits: This study did not directly address biological reproducibility. Findings come from small patient numbers and require larger validation.

Related graft donors supplied nonmyeloablative bone marrow transplants, and mixed chimerism was transient. Thawed PBMCs were FACS-sorted into unstimulated CD4+CD25+CD127- regulatory T cells, CD4+CD25- non-regulatory cells, CD4 and CD8 cells. Assay: immunoSEQ multiplex PCR; the TCRdb copy retains only in-frame clones and omits some. The sample contains about 64,000 clones, approximately 87% of which appear only once. A word on this clone: The antigen is undetermined.

V lost 6 bases, J lost 0 bases, and 4 bases stayed unmatched. Germline CDR1 LGHNA, CDR2 YSLEER. The CDR3 is 14 residues long. The source of this sequence is a human patient who received a combined kidney and bone marrow transplant. The T cells may partly be graft donor cells. This rearrangement joins TRBV4-3 to TRBJ1-1; 7 bases line up with TRBD1. The sample here was CD4+ T cells from blood (PBMCs), taken 6 months after the transplant. The CDR3 DNA sequence: TGCGCCAGCAGTAGGGACAGCATGAACACTGAAGCTTTCTTT. This translates into CASSRDSMNTEAFF.